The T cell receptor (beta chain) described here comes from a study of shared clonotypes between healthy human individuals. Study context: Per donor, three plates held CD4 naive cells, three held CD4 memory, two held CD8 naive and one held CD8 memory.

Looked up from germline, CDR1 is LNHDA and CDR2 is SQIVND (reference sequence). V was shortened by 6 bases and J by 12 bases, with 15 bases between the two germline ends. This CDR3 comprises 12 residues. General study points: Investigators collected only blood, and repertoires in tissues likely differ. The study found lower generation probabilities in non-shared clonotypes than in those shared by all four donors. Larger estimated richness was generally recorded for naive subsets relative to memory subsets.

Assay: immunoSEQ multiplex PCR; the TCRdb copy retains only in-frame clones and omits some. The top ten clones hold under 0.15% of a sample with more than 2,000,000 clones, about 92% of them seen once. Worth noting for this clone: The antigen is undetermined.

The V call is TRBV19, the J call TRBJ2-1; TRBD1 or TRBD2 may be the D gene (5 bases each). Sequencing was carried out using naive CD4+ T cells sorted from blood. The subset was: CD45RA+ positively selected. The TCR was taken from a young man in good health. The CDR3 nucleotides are TGTGCCAGTAGAGGGGACCGGCCAGGGCAGTTCTTC. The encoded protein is CASRGDRPGQFF.